This entry is about one T cell receptor beta chain. Its antigen remains unidentified. It was with a sample-barcoded 5' primer and a J-beta primer mix that a second PCR of about 7 to 12 cycles was run. TCRdb reprocessed the 5' RACE reads with MiXCR, giving one entry per CDR3 protein. The sample shows about 1.6 million distinct CDR3 sequences, about 31% of them seen only once. The data are from a study of blood T cells in healthy people across ages. Overall study results and limits: The long-lived group displayed more naive CD4+ cells, plus higher diversity, than the aged donors did. TCR beta diversity correlated strongly with naive T cell percentage.

The CDR3 runs 16 residues. V shed 4 bases, J shed 1 base, and the junction held 9 bases outside the gene matches. Per germline, CDR1 SGHRS and CDR2 YFSETQ. Collection of about 9.4 milliliters of peripheral blood was performed for each donor. PBMCs were isolated at a quantity of at least 7 million per sample. V usage is TRBV5-1 and J usage is TRBJ2-7, with 9 bases fitting TRBD2. Sequencing input: blood. The sequence came from a woman aged 25-40 years in good health. This chain's CDR3 is CASSSDILAGSYEQYF. Here the CDR3 DNA reads TGCGCCAGCAGCAGTGATATTCTAGCGGGGTCCTACGAGCAGTACTTC.